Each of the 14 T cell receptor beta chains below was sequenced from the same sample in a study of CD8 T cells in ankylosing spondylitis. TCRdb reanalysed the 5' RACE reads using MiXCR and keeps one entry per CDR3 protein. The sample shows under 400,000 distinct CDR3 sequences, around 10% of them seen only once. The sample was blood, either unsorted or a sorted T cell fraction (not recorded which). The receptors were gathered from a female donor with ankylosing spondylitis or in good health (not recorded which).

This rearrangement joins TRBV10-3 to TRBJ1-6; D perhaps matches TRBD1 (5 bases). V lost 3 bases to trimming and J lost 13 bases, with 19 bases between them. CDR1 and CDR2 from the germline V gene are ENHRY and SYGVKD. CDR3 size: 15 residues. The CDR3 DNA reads TGTGCCATCAGTGATTCGTTAGGGGACGGTGGGCCCCTCCACTTT. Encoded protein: CAISDSLGDGGPLHF.

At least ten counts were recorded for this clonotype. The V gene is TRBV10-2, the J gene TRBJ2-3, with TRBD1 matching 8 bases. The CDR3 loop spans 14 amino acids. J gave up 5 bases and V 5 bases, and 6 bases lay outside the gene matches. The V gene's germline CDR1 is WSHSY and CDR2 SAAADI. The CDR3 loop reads CASSLGTGGDTQYF. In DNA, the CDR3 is TGCGCCAGCAGTTTGGGGACAGGAGGAGATACGCAGTATTTT.

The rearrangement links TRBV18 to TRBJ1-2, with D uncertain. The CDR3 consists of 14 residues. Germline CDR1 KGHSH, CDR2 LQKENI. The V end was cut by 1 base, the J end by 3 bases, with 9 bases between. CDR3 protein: CASSPRSEDYGYTF. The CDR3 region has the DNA TGTGCCAGCTCACCACGGTCGGAGGACTATGGCTACACCTTC.

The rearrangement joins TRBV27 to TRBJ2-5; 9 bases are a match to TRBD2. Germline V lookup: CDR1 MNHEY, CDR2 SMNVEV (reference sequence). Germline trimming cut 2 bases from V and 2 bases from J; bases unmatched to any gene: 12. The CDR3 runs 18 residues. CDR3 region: CASSLVYRASGIQETQYF. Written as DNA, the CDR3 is TGTGCCAGCAGTTTAGTGTACCGGGCTAGCGGGATTCAAGAGACCCAGTACTTC.

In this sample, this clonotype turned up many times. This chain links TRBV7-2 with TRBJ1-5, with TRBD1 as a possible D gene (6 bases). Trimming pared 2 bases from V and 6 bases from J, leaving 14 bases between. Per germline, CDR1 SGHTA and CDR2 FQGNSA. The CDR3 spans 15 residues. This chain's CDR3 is CASSLFGQPGQPQHF. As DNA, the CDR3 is TGTGCCAGCAGCTTATTTGGACAGCCTGGTCAGCCCCAGCATTTT.

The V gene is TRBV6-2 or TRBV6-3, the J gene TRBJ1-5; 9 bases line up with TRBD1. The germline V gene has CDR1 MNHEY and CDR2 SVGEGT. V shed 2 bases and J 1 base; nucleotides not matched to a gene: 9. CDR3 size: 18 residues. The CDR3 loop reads CASSYPMGQGVSNQPQHF. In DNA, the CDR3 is TGTGCCAGCAGTTACCCAATGGGACAGGGAGTGAGCAATCAGCCCCAGCATTTT.

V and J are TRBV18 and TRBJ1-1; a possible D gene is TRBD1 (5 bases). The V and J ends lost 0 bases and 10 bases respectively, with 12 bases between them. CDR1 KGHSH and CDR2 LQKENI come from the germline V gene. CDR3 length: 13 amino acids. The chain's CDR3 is CASSPPERGAAFF. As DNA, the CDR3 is TGTGCCAGCTCACCACCGGAGAGGGGAGCAGCTTTCTTT.

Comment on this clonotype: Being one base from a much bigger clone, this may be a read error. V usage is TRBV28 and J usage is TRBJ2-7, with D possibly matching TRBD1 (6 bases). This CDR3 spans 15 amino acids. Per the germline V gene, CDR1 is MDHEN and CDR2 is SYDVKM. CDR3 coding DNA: TGTGCCAGCTGTTTATACAGGGCCCCCTCCTACGAGCAGTACTTC. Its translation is CASCLYRAPSYEQYF.

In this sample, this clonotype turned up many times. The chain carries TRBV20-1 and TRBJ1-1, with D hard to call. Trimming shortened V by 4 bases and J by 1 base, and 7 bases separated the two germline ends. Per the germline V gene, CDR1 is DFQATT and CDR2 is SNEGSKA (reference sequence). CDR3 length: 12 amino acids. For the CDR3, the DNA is TGCAGTGCTAACCGCAGGAACACTGAAGCTTTCTTT. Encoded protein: CSANRRNTEAFF.

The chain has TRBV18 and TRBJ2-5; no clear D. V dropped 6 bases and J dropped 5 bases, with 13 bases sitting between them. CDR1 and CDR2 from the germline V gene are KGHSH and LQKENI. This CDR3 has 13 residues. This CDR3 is CASSQNSEETQYF. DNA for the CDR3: TGTGCCAGCTCCCAGAACAGTGAGGAGACCCAGTACTTC.

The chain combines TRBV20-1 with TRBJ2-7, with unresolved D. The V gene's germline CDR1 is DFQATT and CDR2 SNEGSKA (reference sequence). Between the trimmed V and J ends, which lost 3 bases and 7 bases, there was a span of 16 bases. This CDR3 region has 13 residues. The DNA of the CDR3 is TGCAGTGCTAGTGTTGTCGGTTTCGGTGAGCAGTACTTC. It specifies CSASVVGFGEQYF.

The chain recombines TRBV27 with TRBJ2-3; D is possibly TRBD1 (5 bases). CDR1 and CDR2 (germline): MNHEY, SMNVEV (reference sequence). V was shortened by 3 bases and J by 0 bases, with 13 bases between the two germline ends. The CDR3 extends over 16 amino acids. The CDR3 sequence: CASSLGPAPSTDTQYF. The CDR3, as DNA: TGTGCCAGCAGTTTGGGGCCAGCCCCGAGCACAGATACGCAGTATTTT.

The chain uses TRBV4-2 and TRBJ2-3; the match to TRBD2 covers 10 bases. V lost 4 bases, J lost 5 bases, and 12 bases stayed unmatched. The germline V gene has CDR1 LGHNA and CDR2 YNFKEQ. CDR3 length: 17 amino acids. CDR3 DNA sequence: TGTGCCAGCAGCCGAGCGGGAGGGCCCGGTATGAAAGATACGCAGTATTTT. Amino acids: CASSRAGGPGMKDTQYF.

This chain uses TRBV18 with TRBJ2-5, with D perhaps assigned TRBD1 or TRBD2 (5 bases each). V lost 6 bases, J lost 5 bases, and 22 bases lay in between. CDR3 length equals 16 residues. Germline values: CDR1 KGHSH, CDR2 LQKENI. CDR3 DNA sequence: TGTGCCAGCTCTATGGGACGCCAAGGTCAGCAGGAGACCCAGTACTTC. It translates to CASSMGRQGQQETQYF.